Only one count was recorded for the clone carrying this TCR beta chain. Its matching antigen is unknown. The entry originates in a study of CD8 T cells in Susac syndrome. As for the study in general: Intravenous immunoglobulin alone or corticosteroids were being given to patients with Susac syndrome at blood draw, unless they were therapy-naive.

The RNA, 0.5 to 1 ug, was put through reverse transcription using random hexamers. MiXCR, run by TCRdb on the immunoSEQ multiplex PCR reads, gives a single entry per CDR3 protein. The sample holds about 150,000 distinct CDR3 sequences, nearly 97% seen once. The germline V and J ends were trimmed by 2 bases and 7 bases, with 17 bases remaining between them. The CDR3 is 14 residues long. Germline V gives CDR1 DFQATT, CDR2 SNEGSKA (reference sequence). Study conclusions and caveats: That the number of individuals in its TCR sequencing and HLA analysis was relatively small was acknowledged by the study.

The source material was CD4+ T cells from PBMCs. The chain has TRBV20-1 and TRBJ1-2, with D hard to call. This TCR was sampled from a human donor with Susac syndrome. The CDR3 region has the DNA TGCAGTGCTAGAAACCCGACGGAGATAGGTGGCTACACCTTC. It specifies CSARNPTEIGGYTF.